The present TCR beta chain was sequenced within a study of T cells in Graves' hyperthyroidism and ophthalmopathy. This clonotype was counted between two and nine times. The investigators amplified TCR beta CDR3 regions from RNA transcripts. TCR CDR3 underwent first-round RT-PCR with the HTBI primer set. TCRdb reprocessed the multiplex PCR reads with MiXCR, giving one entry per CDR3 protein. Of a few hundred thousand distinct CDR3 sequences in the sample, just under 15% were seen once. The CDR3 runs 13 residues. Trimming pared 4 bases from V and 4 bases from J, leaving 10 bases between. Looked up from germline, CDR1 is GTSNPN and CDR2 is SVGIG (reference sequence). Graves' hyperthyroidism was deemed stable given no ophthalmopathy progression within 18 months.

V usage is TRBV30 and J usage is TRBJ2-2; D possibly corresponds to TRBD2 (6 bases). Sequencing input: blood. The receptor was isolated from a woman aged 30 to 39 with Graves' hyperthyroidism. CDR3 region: CAWTGTSTGELFF. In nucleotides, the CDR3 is TGTGCCTGGACCGGGACTTCCACCGGGGAGCTGTTTTTT.